The 32 T cell receptor beta chains below were found in one sample sequenced in a study of beta chain features in type 1 diabetes. The isolated RNA, all of it, was reverse transcribed, so expressed TCRB transcripts were what got sequenced. This table comes from immunoSEQ multiplex PCR, and its TCRdb copy is limited to in-frame clones, with some not included. The table has hundreds of thousands of clones, around 15% seen once. These receptors' targets are unknown. Whole-study findings and limits: In every one of the four CD4+ subsets, TCRB CDR3s were moderately but significantly shorter in Type 1 diabetes patients.

Sequenced sample: naive CD4+ T cells from blood. Receptors were obtained from a man aged 18 to 35 with type 1 diabetes.

J is TRBJ2-6 and V is TRBV25-1, with 9 positions matching TRBD1. J gave up 3 bases and V 8 bases, and 5 bases lay outside the gene matches. Per the germline V gene, CDR1 is MGHDK and CDR2 is SYGVNS. This CDR3 contains 15 residues. CDR3 in DNA: TGTGCCAGCGCCCGGACAGGGGATGGGGCCAACGTCCTGACTTTC. It specifies CASARTGDGANVLTF.

This clone occurred a few times. The chain is built from TRBV7-9 and TRBJ1-2; maybe TRBD1 (5 bases). V was pared by 5 bases and J by 0 bases, with 10 bases between. The CDR3 contains 14 residues. Germline lookup yields CDR1 SEHNR and CDR2 FQNEAQ (reference sequence). For the CDR3, the DNA is TGTGCCAGCAGCCGGACATCCTCTAACTATGGCTACACCTTC. Amino acids: CASSRTSSNYGYTF.

This clone occurred a few times. Other DNA variants within this sample encode the same CDR3. The rearrangement links TRBV5-1 to TRBJ2-2; D unclear. Trimming shortened V by 0 bases and J by 6 bases, and 6 bases separated the two germline ends. CDR1 SGHRS and CDR2 YFSETQ come from the germline V gene. The CDR3 length is 13 residues. The CDR3 here is CASSLEGSGELFF. The DNA for the CDR3 is TGCGCCAGCAGCTTGGAGGGATCCGGGGAGCTGTTTTTT.

This clone was observed a few times. CDR3 region: CASSQGGRYEQYF. DNA for the CDR3: TGTGCCAGCAGCCAAGGCGGACGGTACGAGCAGTACTTC. V gene TRBV14 combines with J gene TRBJ2-7; D unclear. Per the germline V gene, CDR1 is SGHDN and CDR2 is FVKESK. CDR3 length: 13 residues. Deletions cut 1 base from V and 4 bases from J, with 8 bases between.

On this clone: Other DNA sequences in this sample translate to the same CDR3. CDR3 coding DNA: TGTGCCAGTAGTATCTCAGGGGGGGCCTACAATGAGCAGTTCTTC. Amino acids: CASSISGGAYNEQFF. The chain couples TRBV19 to TRBJ2-1; D is possibly TRBD1 or TRBD2 (7 bases each). There are 15 residues in the CDR3. V lost 3 bases, J lost 2 bases, and 11 bases lay in between. Germline assignment: CDR1 LNHDA and CDR2 SQIVND (reference sequence).

This chain joins TRBV5-6 and TRBJ1-2; TRBD1 might be the D (5 bases). V lost 3 bases and J 6 bases, leaving 18 bases between the germline ends. Germline-derived CDR1 and CDR2 are SGHDT and YYEEEE. The CDR3 has 15 amino acids. The CDR3 region has the DNA TGTGCCAGCAGCTCGAAGGGGCCCCTGATCGATGGCTACACCTTC. This sequence encodes CASSSKGPLIDGYTF.

The chain employs TRBV13 and TRBJ1-1, with D possibly TRBD1 on 6 matching bases. The CDR3 consists of 16 residues. V was cut by 5 bases and J by 3 bases, with 19 bases left in between. Germline V gives CDR1 PRHDT, CDR2 FYEKMQ (reference sequence). The CDR3 loop reads CASSPGGGGAHTEAFF. As DNA, the CDR3 is TGTGCCAGCAGCCCCGGGGGAGGGGGGGCGCACACTGAAGCTTTCTTT. Full variable domain (outside the CDR3, taken from reference TRBV13 and TRBJ1-1): AAGVIQSPRHLIKEKRETATLKCYPIPRHDTVYWYQQGPGQDPQFLISFYEKMQSDKGSIPDRFSAQQFSDYHSELNMSSLELGDSALYFCASSPGGGGAHTEAFFGQGTRLTVV.

This chain joins TRBV5-1 and TRBJ2-2; no reliable D call. CDR1 is SGHRS, CDR2 YFSETQ, per germline. The CDR3 has 14 amino acids. V was cut by 7 bases and J by 0 bases, with 10 bases left in between. The CDR3 nucleotides read TGCGCCAGCTCAAAGGCCTCGAACACCGGGGAGCTGTTTTTT. This translates into CASSKASNTGELFF.

This chain links TRBV9 with TRBJ2-2, with D uncertain. Per germline, CDR1 SGDLS and CDR2 YYNGEE. There are 15 residues in the CDR3. The ends were cut back, 0 bases at V and 0 bases at J, with 6 bases in the middle. CDR3 sequence (DNA): TGTGCCAGCAGCGTAGCAAGCGCGAACACCGGGGAGCTGTTTTTT. It yields the protein CASSVASANTGELFF.

Note on this clone: The same CDR3 can be traced to other DNA sequences in this sample. The genes are TRBV29-1 and TRBJ1-5; 9 bases align to TRBD1. Germline assignment: CDR1 SQVTM and CDR2 ANQGSEA. V lost 3 bases, J lost 7 bases, and 4 bases stayed unmatched. The CDR3 spans 13 residues. The CDR3 here is CSVEGQGGQPQHF. Written as DNA, the CDR3 is TGCAGCGTTGAGGGACAGGGAGGCCAGCCCCAGCATTTT.

This rearrangement joins TRBV25-1 to TRBJ2-7; D not resolved. V lost 3 bases, J lost 2 bases, and 11 bases lay in between. The germline V gene encodes CDR1 MGHDK and CDR2 SYGVNS. The CDR3 totals 14 residues. The CDR3 sequence: CASSDLDRTYEQYF. The CDR3 DNA follows: TGTGCCAGCAGTGACCTGGACCGAACCTACGAGCAGTACTTC.

This clone occurred a few times. This chain uses TRBV5-4 with TRBJ2-5, with 15 bases aligning to TRBD2. The CDR3 consists of 17 residues. Germline loops: CDR1 SGHNT, CDR2 YYREEE (reference sequence). After removal of 1 base from V and 2 bases from J, the junction contained 3 bases not matched to a gene. This CDR3 is CASSLNGLAGGQETQYF. The CDR3 DNA reads TGTGCCAGCAGCTTGAACGGACTAGCGGGGGGGCAAGAGACCCAGTACTTC. The full variable domain, its missing parts supplied by reference TRBV5-4 and TRBJ2-5, is ETGVTQSPTHLIKTRGQQVTLRCSSQSGHNTVSWYQQALGQGPQFIFQYYREEENGRGNFPPRFSGLQFPNYSSELNVNALELDDSALYLCASSLNGLAGGQETQYFGPGTRLLVL.

The genes are TRBV15 and TRBJ2-7; possibly TRBD1 or TRBD2 for D (5 bases each). Per germline, CDR1 LNHNV and CDR2 YYDKDF (reference sequence). V lost 5 bases and J 3 bases, leaving 8 bases between the germline ends. This CDR3 contains 12 residues. CDR3 in amino acids: CATSWDRYEQYF. CDR3 bases: TGTGCCACCAGCTGGGACCGCTACGAGCAGTACTTC.

This clone was seen a few times. V usage is TRBV9 and J usage is TRBJ2-1, with D possibly being TRBD1 (6 bases). CDR1 and CDR2 from the germline V gene are SGDLS and YYNGEE. The CDR3 covers 16 residues. Trimming cost V 4 bases and J 3 bases, with 17 bases left between them. CDR3 nucleotide sequence: TGTGCCAGCAGCCCCAAGTGGGACACCGGCTACAATGAGCAGTTCTTC. Residues: CASSPKWDTGYNEQFF.

This clone was counted only a few times. The chain combines TRBV29-1 with TRBJ2-2; tentatively, D is TRBD1 or TRBD2 (6 bases each). Trimming took 7 bases from V and 0 from J, leaving 12 bases between them. This CDR3 comprises 14 residues. From germline, CDR1 is SQVTM and CDR2 ANQGSEA. The CDR3 nucleotides read TGCAGCGCTCGGAGGGGGGCGAACACCGGGGAGCTGTTTTTT. Its protein is CSARRGANTGELFF.

This clone was seen a few times. The DNA of the CDR3 is TGCAGCGTTGAGATGGGCGGGGGGCACACTGAAGCTTTCTTT. It specifies CSVEMGGGHTEAFF. The genes are TRBV29-1 and TRBJ1-1; D possibly corresponds to TRBD1 (6 bases). This CDR3 is 14 amino acids long. The germline V and J ends were trimmed by 3 bases and 3 bases, with 14 bases remaining between them. Germline V gene sequence: CDR1 SQVTM, CDR2 ANQGSEA.

This clone was counted between two and nine times. The rearrangement joins TRBV7-8 to TRBJ2-5; TRBD2 might be the D (6 bases). The V end was cut by 4 bases, the J end by 5 bases, with 17 bases between. CDR1 and CDR2 (germline): SGHVS, FQNEAQ. The CDR3 loop spans 15 amino acids. CDR3 DNA sequence: TGTGCCAGCAGCTGGGGACTCTCAGGGAGGGAGACCCAGTACTTC. Protein product: CASSWGLSGRETQYF. The full variable domain, its missing parts supplied by reference TRBV7-8 and TRBJ2-5, is GAGVSQSPRYKVAKRGQDVALRCDPISGHVSLFWYQQALGQGPEFLTYFQNEAQLDKSGLPSDRFFAERPEGSVSTLKIQRTQQEDSAVYLCASSWGLSGRETQYFGPGTRLLVL.

The chain recombines TRBV4-1 with TRBJ2-5; 11 bases line up with TRBD2. Trimming at V came to 0 bases and at J to 4 bases, leaving 7 bases not matched to a gene. Germline assignment: CDR1 MGHRA and CDR2 YSYEKL. There are 17 residues in the CDR3. CDR3 coding DNA: TGCGCCAGCAGCCAAGATGCTCGACTAGCGGGGTTAGAGACCCAGTACTTC. Translated: CASSQDARLAGLETQYF.

The chain carries TRBV9 and TRBJ2-1; maybe TRBD2 (6 bases). CDR1 and CDR2 from the germline V gene are SGDLS and YYNGEE. V was shortened by 3 bases and J by 8 bases, with 15 bases between the two germline ends. This CDR3 region has 14 residues. The DNA of the CDR3 is TGTGCCAGCAGCGCACGGACGCGGGGCGATGAGCAGTTCTTC. Translation gives CASSARTRGDEQFF.

This clone came up once. This chain joins TRBV5-4 and TRBJ2-3; D is uncertain. Germline values: CDR1 SGHNT, CDR2 YYREEE (reference sequence). Between the trimmed V and J ends, which lost 3 bases and 2 bases, there was a span of 19 bases. The CDR3 has 17 residues. CDR3 sequence reads: CASSSPSAFSPTDTQYF. In DNA form, the CDR3 reads TGTGCCAGCAGCTCCCCGTCGGCATTCAGTCCCACAGATACGCAGTATTTT.

This clone has just a few counts. V usage is TRBV4-1 and J usage is TRBJ2-3; tentative D call: TRBD2 (6 bases). Trimming cost V 1 base and J 5 bases, with 16 bases left between them. Germline assignment: CDR1 MGHRA and CDR2 YSYEKL. The CDR3 runs to 16 residues. The CDR3 DNA follows: TGCGCCAGCAGCCAAGGACCCGGCGGGGCGGTAGATACGCAGTATTTT. It codes for CASSQGPGGAVDTQYF.

The chain employs TRBV7-9 and TRBJ2-3; TRBD1 might be the D (6 bases). CDR1 SEHNR and CDR2 FQNEAQ come from the germline V gene (reference sequence). V was shortened by 5 bases and J by 0 bases, with 9 bases between the two germline ends. The CDR3 covers 14 residues. The CDR3, as DNA: TGTGCCAGCAGCGCGACAGGTAGCACAGATACGCAGTATTTT. As protein: CASSATGSTDTQYF.

The sample holds a few counts of this clone. The sample has other DNA sequences that encode this CDR3 too. The chain is built from TRBV10-3 and TRBJ2-3; D gene unclear. Between the trimmed V and J ends, which lost 1 base and 1 base, there was a span of 3 bases. CDR1 and CDR2 from the germline V gene are ENHRY and SYGVKD. This CDR3 region has 13 residues. The CDR3 coding sequence is TGTGCCATCAGTGAGTGGGGCACAGATACGCAGTATTTT. Amino acid sequence: CAISEWGTDTQYF.

A few counts support this clone. The rearrangement links TRBV28 to TRBJ2-1; D not certain. Trimming cost V 4 bases and J 10 bases, with 8 bases left between them. The CDR3 contains 11 residues. The V gene's germline CDR1 is MDHEN and CDR2 SYDVKM. The CDR3 is CASSSTVEQFF. Written as DNA, the CDR3 is TGTGCCAGCAGTTCGACGGTGGAGCAGTTCTTC.

This clone was seen only a few times. V and J are TRBV10-3 and TRBJ1-6; maybe TRBD1 (6 bases). V was clipped by 0 bases and J by 7 bases, with 10 bases between them. CDR3 length equals 15 residues. CDR1 and CDR2 from the germline V gene are ENHRY and SYGVKD. The CDR3 coding sequence is TGTGCCATCAGTGAGTCTGGGGGGCAGAATTCACCCCTCCACTTT. It translates to CAISESGGQNSPLHF.

This clone has just a few counts. V and J are TRBV7-9 and TRBJ1-4; a possible D gene is TRBD1 (6 bases). The CDR3 length is 16 residues. The ends were cut back, 3 bases at V and 0 bases at J, with 11 bases in the middle. Germline V CDR1 and CDR2: SEHNR, FQNEAQ (reference sequence). The CDR3 DNA reads as TGTGCCAGCAGCTTTGGACAGCCGTCAACTAATGAAAAACTGTTTTTT. Translating it yields CASSFGQPSTNEKLFF. Full variable domain (remainder filled in from reference TRBV7-9 and TRBJ1-4): DTGVSQNPRHKITKRGQNVTFRCDPISEHNRLYWYRQTLGQGPEFLTYFQNEAQLEKSRLLSDRFSAERPKGSFSTLEIQRTEQGDSAMYLCASSFGQPSTNEKLFFGSGTQLSVL.

The chain joins TRBV11-3 to TRBJ2-5, with 7 bases fitting TRBD2. The CDR3 runs 17 residues. Germline lookup yields CDR1 SGHNT and CDR2 YENEEA. J gave up 5 bases and V 3 bases, and 15 bases lay outside the gene matches. The CDR3 region has the DNA TGTGCCAGCAGCTTTGACCCCAGAGCGGGGAGGCCGGAGACCCAGTACTTC. Translated: CASSFDPRAGRPETQYF.

The chain is built from TRBV30 and TRBJ2-1; 8 bases map to TRBD2. The CDR3 is 15 residues long. The J segment lost 2 bases and the V segment lost 0 bases, leaving 3 bases of the junction unmatched. In germline, CDR1 is GTSNPN, CDR2 SVGIG (reference sequence). The CDR3 DNA reads as TGTGCCTGGAGTGTACAACTAGCGGCCTACAATGAGCAGTTCTTC. Its protein is CAWSVQLAAYNEQFF.

A few counts support this clone. The chain has TRBV20-1 and TRBJ2-5; possibly TRBD2 for D (5 bases). The CDR3 runs 11 residues. Germline loops: CDR1 DFQATT, CDR2 SNEGSKA (reference sequence). V lost 7 bases and J 7 bases, leaving 13 bases between the germline ends. CDR3 protein: CSVDPGGTQYF. As DNA, the CDR3 is TGCAGTGTCGACCCCGGAGGGACCCAGTACTTC.

V usage is TRBV4-1 and J usage is TRBJ1-1; D remains unclear. The V end lost 4 bases, the J end lost 1 base, and 13 bases lay between the germline ends. Germline values: CDR1 MGHRA, CDR2 YSYEKL. This CDR3 spans 15 amino acids. DNA for the CDR3: TGCGCCAGCAGCCCGATGGGTGGAGGGAACACTGAAGCTTTCTTT. Protein sequence: CASSPMGGGNTEAFF.

The J gene is TRBJ2-7, the V gene TRBV20-1, with D perhaps TRBD1 (6 bases). The germline CDR1 and CDR2 sequences are DFQATT and SNEGSKA (reference sequence). This CDR3 has 11 amino acids. V gave up 7 bases and J gave up 7 bases, with 14 bases separating them. The CDR3: CSEAGDGEQYF. In DNA, the CDR3 is TGCAGTGAAGCAGGGGACGGGGAGCAGTACTTC.

This chain links TRBV30 with TRBJ2-1, with 16 bases that match TRBD2. Germline V gene sequence: CDR1 GTSNPN, CDR2 SVGIG (reference sequence). The CDR3 is made up of 16 amino acids. The J segment lost 9 bases and the V segment lost 1 base, leaving 6 bases of the junction unmatched. CDR3 bases: TGTGCCTGGAGTGGTGGGACTAGCGGGGGGGAAACTGAGCAGTTCTTC. It yields the protein CAWSGGTSGGETEQFF. The entire variable domain, with the rest obtained from reference TRBV30 and TRBJ2-1, is as follows: SQTIHQWPATLVQPVGSPLSLECTVEGTSNPNLYWYRQAAGRGLQLLFYSVGIGQISSEVPQNLSASRPQDRQFILSSKKLLLSDSGFYLCAWSGGTSGGETEQFFGPGTRLTVL.